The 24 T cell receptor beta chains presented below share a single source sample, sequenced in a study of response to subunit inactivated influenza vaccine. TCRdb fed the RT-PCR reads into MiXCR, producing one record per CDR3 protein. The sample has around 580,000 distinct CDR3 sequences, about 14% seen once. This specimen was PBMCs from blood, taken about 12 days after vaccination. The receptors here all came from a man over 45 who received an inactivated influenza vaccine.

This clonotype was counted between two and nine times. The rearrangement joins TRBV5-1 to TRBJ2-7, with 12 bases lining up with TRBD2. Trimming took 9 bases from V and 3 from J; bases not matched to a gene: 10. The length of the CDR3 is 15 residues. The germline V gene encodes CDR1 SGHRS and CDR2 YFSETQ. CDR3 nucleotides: TGCGCCACCGCTGTCGGGACTAGCGGGTTCTACGAGCAGTACTTC. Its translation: CATAVGTSGFYEQYF.

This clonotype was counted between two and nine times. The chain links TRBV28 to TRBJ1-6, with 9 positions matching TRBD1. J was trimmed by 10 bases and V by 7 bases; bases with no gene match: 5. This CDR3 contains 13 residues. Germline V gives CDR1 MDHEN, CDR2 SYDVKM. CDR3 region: CASITGGTSPLHF. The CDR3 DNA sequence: TGTGCCAGCATTACAGGGGGCACCTCACCCCTCCACTTT.

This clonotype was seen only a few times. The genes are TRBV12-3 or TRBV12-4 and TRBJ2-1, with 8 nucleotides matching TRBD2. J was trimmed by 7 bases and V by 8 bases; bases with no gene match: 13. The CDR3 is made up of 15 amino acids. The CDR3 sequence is CASGRSGSRVNEQFF. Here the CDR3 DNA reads TGTGCCAGCGGACGCAGCGGGAGTCGGGTTAATGAGCAGTTCTTC.

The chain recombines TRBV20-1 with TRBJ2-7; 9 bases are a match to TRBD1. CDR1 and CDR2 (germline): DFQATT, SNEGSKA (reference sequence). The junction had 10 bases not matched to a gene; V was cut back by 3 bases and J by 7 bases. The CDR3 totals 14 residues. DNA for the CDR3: TGCAGTGCTAGCCAACAGGGGGCATCGGGGGAGCAGTACTTC. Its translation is CSASQQGASGEQYF.

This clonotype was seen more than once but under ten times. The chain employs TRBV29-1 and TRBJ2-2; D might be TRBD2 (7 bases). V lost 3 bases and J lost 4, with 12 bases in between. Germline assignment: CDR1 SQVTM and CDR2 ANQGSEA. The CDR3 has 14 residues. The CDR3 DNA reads TGCAGCGTTGAGGCGCGGGGGCGCACCGGGGAGCTGTTTTTT. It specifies CSVEARGRTGELFF.

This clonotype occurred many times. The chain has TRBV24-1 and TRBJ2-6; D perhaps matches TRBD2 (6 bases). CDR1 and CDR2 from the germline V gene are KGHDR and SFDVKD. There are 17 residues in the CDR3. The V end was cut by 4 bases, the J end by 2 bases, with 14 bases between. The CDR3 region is CATSDPRRGAGANVLTF. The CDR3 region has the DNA TGTGCCACCAGTGACCCTCGGCGGGGTGCTGGGGCCAACGTCCTGACTTTC.

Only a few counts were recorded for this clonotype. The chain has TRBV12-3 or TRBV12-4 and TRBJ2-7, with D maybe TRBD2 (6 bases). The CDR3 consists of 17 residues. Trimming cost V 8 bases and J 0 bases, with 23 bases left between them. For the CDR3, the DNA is TGTGCCAGCCGACGGACTGGTTCTAGCGCGAGCTCCTACGAGCAGTACTTC. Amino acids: CASRRTGSSASSYEQYF.

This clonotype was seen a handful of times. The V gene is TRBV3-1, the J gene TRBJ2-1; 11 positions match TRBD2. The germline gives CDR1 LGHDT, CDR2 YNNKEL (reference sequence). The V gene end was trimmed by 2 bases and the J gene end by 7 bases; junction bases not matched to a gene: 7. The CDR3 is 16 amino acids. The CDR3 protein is CASSQFRTSGGNEQFF. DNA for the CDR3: TGTGCCAGCAGCCAATTTAGAACTAGCGGGGGAAATGAGCAGTTCTTC.

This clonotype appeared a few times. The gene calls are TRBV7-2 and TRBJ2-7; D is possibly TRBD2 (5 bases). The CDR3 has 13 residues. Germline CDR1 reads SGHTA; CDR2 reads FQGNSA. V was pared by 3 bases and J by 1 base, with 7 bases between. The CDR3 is CASSFTSSYEQYF. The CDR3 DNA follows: TGTGCCAGCAGCTTCACTAGTTCCTACGAGCAGTACTTC. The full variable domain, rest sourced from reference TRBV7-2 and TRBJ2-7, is GAGVSQSPSNKVTEKGKDVELRCDPISGHTALYWYRQSLGQGLEFLIYFQGNSAPDKSGLPSDRFSAERTGGSVSTLTIQRTQQEDSAVYLCASSFTSSYEQYFGPGTRLTVT.

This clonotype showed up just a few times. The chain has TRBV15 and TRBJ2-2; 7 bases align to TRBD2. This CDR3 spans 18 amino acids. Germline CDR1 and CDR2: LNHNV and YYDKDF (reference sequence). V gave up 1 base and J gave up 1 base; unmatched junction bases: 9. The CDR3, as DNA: TGTGCCACCAGCAGAGGGGCGGCTAGCGGCTGGAACACCGGGGAGCTGTTTTTT. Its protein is CATSRGAASGWNTGELFF.

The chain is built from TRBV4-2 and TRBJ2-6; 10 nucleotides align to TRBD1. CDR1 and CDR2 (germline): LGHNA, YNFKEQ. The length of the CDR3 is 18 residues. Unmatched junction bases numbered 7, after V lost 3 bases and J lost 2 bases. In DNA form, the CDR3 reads TGTGCCAGCAGCCAGGCTGACAGGGGGCGGCCTGGGGCCAACGTCCTGACTTTC. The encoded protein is CASSQADRGRPGANVLTF.

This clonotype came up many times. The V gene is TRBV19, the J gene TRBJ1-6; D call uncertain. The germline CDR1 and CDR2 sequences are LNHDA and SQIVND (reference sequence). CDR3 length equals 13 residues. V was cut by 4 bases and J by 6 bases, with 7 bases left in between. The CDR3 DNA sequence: TGTGCCAGTAGTACGGGGTTTAATTCACCCCTCCACTTT. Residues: CASSTGFNSPLHF.

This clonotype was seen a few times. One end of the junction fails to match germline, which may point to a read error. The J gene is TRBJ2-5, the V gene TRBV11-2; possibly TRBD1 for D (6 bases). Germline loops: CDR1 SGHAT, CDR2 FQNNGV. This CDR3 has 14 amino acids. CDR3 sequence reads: CASSPSPGQVTQYF. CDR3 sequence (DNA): TGTGCCAGCAGCCCCTCTCCGGGACAAGTGACCCAGTACTTC.

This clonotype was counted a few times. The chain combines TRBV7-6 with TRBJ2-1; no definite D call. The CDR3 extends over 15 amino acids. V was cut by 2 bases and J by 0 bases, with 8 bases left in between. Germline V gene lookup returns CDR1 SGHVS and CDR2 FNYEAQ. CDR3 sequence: CASSLSRDSYNEQFF. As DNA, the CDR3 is TGTGCCAGCAGCTTATCTAGGGACTCCTACAATGAGCAGTTCTTC.

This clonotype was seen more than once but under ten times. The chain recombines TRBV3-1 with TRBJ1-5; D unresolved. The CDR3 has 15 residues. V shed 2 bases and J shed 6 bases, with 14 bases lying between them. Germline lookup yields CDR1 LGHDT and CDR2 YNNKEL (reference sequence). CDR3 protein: CASSQSGRGSQPQHF. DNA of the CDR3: TGTGCCAGCAGCCAATCTGGGCGCGGTAGTCAGCCCCAGCATTTT.

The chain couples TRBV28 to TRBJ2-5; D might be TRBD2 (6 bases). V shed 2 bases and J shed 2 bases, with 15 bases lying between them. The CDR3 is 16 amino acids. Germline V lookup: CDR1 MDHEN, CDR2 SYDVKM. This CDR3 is CASSLLGGAEQETQYF. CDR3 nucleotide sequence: TGTGCCAGCAGTTTACTCGGCGGGGCCGAGCAAGAGACCCAGTACTTC.

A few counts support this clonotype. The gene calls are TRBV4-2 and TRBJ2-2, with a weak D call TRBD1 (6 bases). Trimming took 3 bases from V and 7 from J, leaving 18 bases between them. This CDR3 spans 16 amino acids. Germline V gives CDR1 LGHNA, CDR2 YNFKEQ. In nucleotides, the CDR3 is TGTGCCAGCAGCCATCGAACAAACAGGGCAATCGGGGAGCTGTTTTTT. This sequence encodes CASSHRTNRAIGELFF.

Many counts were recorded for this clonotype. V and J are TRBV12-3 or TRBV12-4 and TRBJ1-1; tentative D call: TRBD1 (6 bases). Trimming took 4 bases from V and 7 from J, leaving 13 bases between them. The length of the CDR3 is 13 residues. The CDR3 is CASSWVRGNEAFF. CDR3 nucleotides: TGTGCCAGCAGTTGGGTCAGGGGTAATGAAGCTTTCTTT.

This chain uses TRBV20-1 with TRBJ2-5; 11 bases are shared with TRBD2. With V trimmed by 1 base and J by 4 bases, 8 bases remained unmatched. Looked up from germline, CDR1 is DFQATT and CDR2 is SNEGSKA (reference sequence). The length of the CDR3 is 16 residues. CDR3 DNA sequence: TGCAGTGCTAGAGTTCTAGCGGGGGGCTTCCCAGAGACCCAGTACTTC. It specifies CSARVLAGGFPETQYF.

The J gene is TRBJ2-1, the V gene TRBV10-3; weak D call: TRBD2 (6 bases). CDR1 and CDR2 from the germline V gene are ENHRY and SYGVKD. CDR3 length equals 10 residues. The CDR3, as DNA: TGTGCGACTAGATCCAATGAGCAGTTCTTC. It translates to CATRSNEQFF.

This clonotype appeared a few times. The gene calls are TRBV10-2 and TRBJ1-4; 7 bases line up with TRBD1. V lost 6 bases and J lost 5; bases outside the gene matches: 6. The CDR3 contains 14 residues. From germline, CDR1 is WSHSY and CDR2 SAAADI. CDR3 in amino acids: CASRPGQRNEKLFF. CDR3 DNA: TGCGCCAGCAGACCGGGACAGAGGAATGAAAAACTGTTTTTT.

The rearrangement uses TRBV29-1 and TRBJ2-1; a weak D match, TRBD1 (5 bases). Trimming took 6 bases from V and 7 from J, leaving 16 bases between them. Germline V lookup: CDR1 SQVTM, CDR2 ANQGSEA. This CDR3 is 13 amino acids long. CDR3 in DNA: TGCAGCGTGACGCGACAGCCGGAAAATGAGCAGTTCTTC. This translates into CSVTRQPENEQFF.

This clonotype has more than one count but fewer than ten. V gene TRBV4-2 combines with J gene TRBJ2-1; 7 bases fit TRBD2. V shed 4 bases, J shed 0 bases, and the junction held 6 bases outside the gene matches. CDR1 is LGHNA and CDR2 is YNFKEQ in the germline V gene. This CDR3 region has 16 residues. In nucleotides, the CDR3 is TGTGCCAGCAGCCCCCAGACGGGGGGCTCCTACAATGAGCAGTTCTTC. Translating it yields CASSPQTGGSYNEQFF.

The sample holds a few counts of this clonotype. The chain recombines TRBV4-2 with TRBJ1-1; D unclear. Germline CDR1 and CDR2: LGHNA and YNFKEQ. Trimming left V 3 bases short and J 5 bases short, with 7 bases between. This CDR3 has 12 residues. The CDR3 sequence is CASSQFGTEAFF. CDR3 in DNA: TGTGCCAGCAGCCAGTTTGGGACTGAAGCTTTCTTT.